The 11 T cell receptor beta chains below all came from one sample that was sequenced in a study of blood T cell repertoires in COVID-19. Clones were sequenced by immunoSEQ multiplex PCR, and TCRdb holds only the in-frame ones, with some missing. The data hold 130,000 or so clones, with around 80% observed a single time. Sample: PBMCs or T cells enriched from blood (not recorded which). The source is a man aged 35-49 years with acute COVID-19.

This rearrangement joins TRBV28 to TRBJ1-2; the match to TRBD1 covers 7 bases. CDR3 length: 13 amino acids. V shed 11 bases and J 9 bases; nucleotides not matched to a gene: 15. Germline V gives CDR1 MDHEN, CDR2 SYDVKM. CDR3 nucleotide sequence: TGTGCCTGCAACAACCGGGACAGCGAGCGCTACACCTTC. This translates into CACNNRDSERYTF.

The chain is built from TRBV7-6 and TRBJ2-6; TRBD2 aligns across 9 bases. The V segment lost 0 bases and the J segment 0 bases; nucleotides outside the gene matches: 3. The germline CDR1 and CDR2 sequences are SGHVS and FNYEAQ. This CDR3 spans 18 amino acids. CDR3 bases: TGTGCCAGCAGCTTAGCCGCTAGCGGGATCTCTGGGGCCAACGTCCTGACTTTC. Its translation: CASSLAASGISGANVLTF.

The chain recombines TRBV6-5 with TRBJ2-3; 7 bases align to TRBD2. CDR3 length equals 13 residues. Germline-derived CDR1 and CDR2 are MNHEY and SVGAGI. DNA of the CDR3: TGTGCTGGGAGGGCAGGGCCCCCAGATACGCAGTATTTT. The encoded protein is CAGRAGPPDTQYF.

The chain links TRBV15 to TRBJ2-7; perhaps TRBD2 as D (6 bases). Germline values: CDR1 LNHNV, CDR2 YYDKDF (reference sequence). CDR3 length: 15 amino acids. Trimming shortened V by 1 base and J by 3 bases, and 13 bases separated the two germline ends. CDR3 sequence reads: CATSRVTAGGYEQYF. CDR3 coding DNA: TGTGCCACCAGCAGAGTAACCGCCGGGGGCTACGAGCAGTACTTC. The full variable domain, its missing parts supplied by reference TRBV15 and TRBJ2-7, is DAMVIQNPRYQVTQFGKPVTLSCSQTLNHNVMYWYQQKSSQAPKLLFHYYDKDFNNEADTPDNFQSRRPNTSFCFLDIRSPGLGDTAMYLCATSRVTAGGYEQYFGPGTRLTVT.

This clone was counted only a few times. The chain combines TRBV10-3 with TRBJ1-1, with no clear D. The CDR3 totals 14 residues. The germline CDR1 and CDR2 sequences are ENHRY and SYGVKD. The V end lost 2 bases, the J end lost 0 bases, and 7 bases lay between the germline ends. For the CDR3, the DNA is TGTGCCATCAGTGAGCAGCGCGTGAACACTGAAGCTTTCTTT. Translated, it gives CAISEQRVNTEAFF.

This chain uses TRBV18 with TRBJ2-2; D unclear. This CDR3 has 12 residues. The V gene's germline CDR1 is KGHSH and CDR2 LQKENI. V was shortened by 1 base and J by 6 bases, with 3 bases between the two germline ends. The CDR3 coding sequence is TGTGCCAGCTCACCACTAGCCGGGGAGCTGTTTTTT. Its translation: CASSPLAGELFF.

This clone was detected only once. The V and J genes are TRBV29-1 and TRBJ2-3; maybe TRBD2 (7 bases). This CDR3 is built from 14 residues. Per germline, CDR1 SQVTM and CDR2 ANQGSEA. With 4 bases removed from V and 4 bases from J, the gap between germline ends came to 15 bases. CDR3 loop: CSVAAGAKADTQYF. The CDR3, as DNA: TGCAGCGTTGCGGCGGGGGCAAAAGCAGATACGCAGTATTTT.

This clone was detected many times. The rearrangement links TRBV7-3 to TRBJ2-3; D not resolved. Trimming took 4 bases from V and 3 from J, leaving 8 bases between them. Germline values: CDR1 SGHTA, CDR2 FQGTGA. This CDR3 is 13 amino acids long. The CDR3, as DNA: TGTGCCAGCAGCTCCCGTTTTACAGATACGCAGTATTTT. Its protein product is CASSSRFTDTQYF.

This rearrangement joins TRBV19 to TRBJ2-7, with 7 bases that match TRBD1. Germline loops: CDR1 LNHDA, CDR2 SQIVND (reference sequence). This CDR3 region has 14 residues. The V segment lost 3 bases and the J segment 6 bases; nucleotides outside the gene matches: 8. For the CDR3, the DNA is TGTGCCAGTAGTATTGGGCCACAGGGGTCCGAGCAGTACTTC. Its protein product is CASSIGPQGSEQYF.

This clone has only one observation. The J gene is TRBJ2-7, the V gene TRBV27; 7 nucleotides agree with TRBD1. CDR1 is MNHEY, CDR2 SMNVEV, per germline (reference sequence). The CDR3 is 13 amino acids. Trimming cost V 8 bases and J 6 bases; bases outside gene matches: 10. The CDR3 is CASGRRQGSEQYF. In nucleotides, the CDR3 is TGTGCCAGCGGACGGAGACAGGGAAGCGAGCAGTACTTC.

This chain's CDR3 is CASSFFLQNRGHETQYF. CDR3 coding DNA: TGTGCCAGCAGCTTTTTCCTCCAGAACAGGGGGCATGAGACCCAGTACTTC. The rearrangement links TRBV7-9 to TRBJ2-5, with 9 bases matching TRBD1. This CDR3 has 17 residues. Germline values: CDR1 SEHNR, CDR2 FQNEAQ (reference sequence). V dropped 3 bases and J dropped 5; count of bases not matched to a gene: 13. The full variable domain, its missing parts supplied by reference TRBV7-9 and TRBJ2-5, is DTGVSQNPRHKITKRGQNVTFRCDPISEHNRLYWYRQTLGQGPEFLTYFQNEAQLEKSRLLSDRFSAERPKGSFSTLEIQRTEQGDSAMYLCASSFFLQNRGHETQYFGPGTRLLVL.